Listed below are T cell receptor beta chains from one sample, sequenced in a study of blood T cells in healthy people across ages. TCRdb recomputed calls from the 5' RACE reads with MiXCR, one row per CDR3 protein. The data show around 800,000 distinct CDR3 sequences, around 42% seen once. Sequencing input: blood. The source of these receptors is a man between 60 and 75 years old in good health. Both conserved end residues are part of each CDR3. D genes are given only for firm matches.

j_call: TRBJ1-2
v_call: TRBV3-1
d_call: NA
cdr3_aa: CASSQDQRVGNYGYTF

j_call: TRBJ1-4
v_call: TRBV5-1
d_call: TRBD1
cdr3_aa: CASSAGSGTGANEKLFF

j_call: TRBJ2-5
v_call: TRBV19
d_call: NA
cdr3_aa: CASTDRGTDQETQYF

j_call: TRBJ2-3
v_call: TRBV12-3/TRBV12-4
d_call: NA
cdr3_aa: CASMARASSTDTQYF

j_call: TRBJ1-4
v_call: TRBV9
d_call: TRBD1
cdr3_aa: CASSTRQGFNEKLFF

j_call: TRBJ2-1
v_call: TRBV7-3
d_call: NA
cdr3_aa: CASSSSGGASTEQFF

j_call: TRBJ2-1
v_call: TRBV7-9
d_call: TRBD2
cdr3_aa: CASNQLAHSYNEQFF

j_call: TRBJ2-5
v_call: TRBV29-1
d_call: TRBD2
cdr3_aa: CSVDPSGGQYF

j_call: TRBJ1-2
v_call: TRBV6-1
d_call: NA
cdr3_aa: CASSMGMSNYGYTF

j_call: TRBJ2-1
v_call: TRBV24-1
d_call: NA
cdr3_aa: CATMGGGGEQFF

j_call: TRBJ1-2
v_call: TRBV30
d_call: NA
cdr3_aa: CAWSVSRNYGYTF

j_call: TRBJ1-2
v_call: TRBV6-1
d_call: NA
cdr3_aa: CASLRSGNNYGYTF

j_call: TRBJ2-5
v_call: TRBV29-1
d_call: TRBD1
cdr3_aa: CSARTGLKETQYF

j_call: TRBJ1-1
v_call: TRBV20-1
d_call: NA
cdr3_aa: CSARLGSPEAFF

j_call: TRBJ1-1
v_call: TRBV18
d_call: NA
cdr3_aa: CASSPTEAYTEAFF

j_call: TRBJ2-1
v_call: TRBV6-6
d_call: TRBD2
cdr3_aa: CASSYSSTSGVYNEQFF

j_call: TRBJ1-2
v_call: TRBV5-1
d_call: NA
cdr3_aa: CASSVTGAWGYTF

j_call: TRBJ1-6
v_call: TRBV7-2
d_call: NA
cdr3_aa: CASSATGTNNSPLHF

j_call: TRBJ2-3
v_call: TRBV4-3
d_call: TRBD2
cdr3_aa: CASSQGTSGESTDTQYF

j_call: TRBJ2-4
v_call: TRBV24-1
d_call: TRBD1
cdr3_aa: CATSDWTGSDEQYF

j_call: TRBJ2-1
v_call: TRBV6-6
d_call: TRBD1
cdr3_aa: CASRLRDSLFNEQFF

j_call: TRBJ2-3
v_call: TRBV5-1
d_call: NA
cdr3_aa: CASSTTKDTQYF

j_call: TRBJ1-2
v_call: TRBV4-1
d_call: TRBD1
cdr3_aa: CASSKPGQGVVRYGYTF

j_call: TRBJ2-1
v_call: TRBV9
d_call: NA
cdr3_aa: CASSTATRYNEQFF

j_call: TRBJ1-2
v_call: TRBV6-5
d_call: TRBD1
cdr3_aa: CASSSTGEHGYTF

j_call: TRBJ2-7
v_call: TRBV15
d_call: TRBD1
cdr3_aa: CATSRDQGTGAREQYF

j_call: TRBJ2-6
v_call: TRBV5-1
d_call: NA
cdr3_aa: CASSVVGTDNVLTF

j_call: TRBJ1-2
v_call: TRBV7-2
d_call: NA
cdr3_aa: CASSLGMKGTYGYTF

j_call: TRBJ2-5
v_call: TRBV5-6
d_call: NA
cdr3_aa: CASTKGVQETQYF

j_call: TRBJ1-5
v_call: TRBV2
d_call: TRBD1
cdr3_aa: CASNRDRNGGQPQHF

j_call: TRBJ2-1
v_call: TRBV9
d_call: TRBD2
cdr3_aa: CASSVGTGTSGYNEQFF

j_call: TRBJ2-5
v_call: TRBV9
d_call: NA
cdr3_aa: CASTPGRFYNEQYF

j_call: TRBJ2-3
v_call: TRBV25-1
d_call: TRBD2
cdr3_aa: CASSDPSSGSTDTQYF

j_call: TRBJ2-5
v_call: TRBV4-3
d_call: NA
cdr3_aa: CASSQEGSGSYNEQYF

j_call: TRBJ1-2
v_call: TRBV4-1
d_call: NA
cdr3_aa: CASGRQVTYGYTF

j_call: TRBJ2-5
v_call: TRBV6-6
d_call: NA
cdr3_aa: CASTGTTEALREQCF

j_call: TRBJ2-5
v_call: TRBV13
d_call: NA
cdr3_aa: CASSLPGATQETQYF

j_call: TRBJ2-3
v_call: TRBV6-5
d_call: NA
cdr3_aa: CASSYVLTGLADTQYF

j_call: TRBJ2-7
v_call: TRBV7-2
d_call: TRBD2
cdr3_aa: CASRTSGVNSYEQYF

j_call: TRBJ2-5
v_call: TRBV6-5
d_call: TRBD2
cdr3_aa: CASRGGDPNLQETQYF